The 25 T cell receptor beta chains listed next were all sequenced from one sample in a study of tumor-infiltrating lymphocytes in primary liver carcinoma. From unsorted bulk tissue weighing about 20-31 mg, DNA and RNA were co-extracted. Production of TCR beta cDNA used roughly 480 ng total RNA together with a constant-region primer. Modified slightly, ARM-PCR produced TCR beta libraries over three nested multiplex PCR rounds. The study ran its first two PCR rounds for roughly 10 cycles each, using TRBV1-TRBV30 forward primers and a C-beta reverse primer. TCRdb passed the multiplex PCR reads through MiXCR, listing each CDR3 protein once. The sample shows under 150,000 distinct CDR3 sequences, approximately 71% of them seen only once. Material for sequencing was tumor-adjacent normal liver tissue. The receptors were sampled from a woman aged 60-75 years with primary liver carcinoma and hepatitis B virus infection.

The chain combines TRBV7-3 with TRBJ1-1; the D is unclear. The CDR3 length is 16 residues. Trimming removed 2 bases from V and 4 bases from J, with 17 bases in between. Germline V gives CDR1 SGHTA, CDR2 FQGTGA. The CDR3 protein is CASSLGRVGLRTEAFF. Here the CDR3 DNA reads TGTGCCAGCAGCTTAGGACGTGTCGGGCTTCGCACTGAAGCTTTCTTT.

This clonotype was counted once. The junction differs from germline at one of its ends, possibly a read error. The chain links TRBV28 to TRBJ2-5; 9 bases align to TRBD2. Germline CDR1 and CDR2: MDHEN and SYDVKM. The CDR3 runs to 16 residues. The CDR3 DNA is TGTGTCAGCAACTCCATTTTTAGCGGGAGACGCGAGACCCAGTACTTC. As protein: CVSNSIFSGRRETQYF.

This clonotype has just a few counts. The rearrangement links TRBV11-2 to TRBJ1-1; D is ambiguous. This CDR3 has 12 amino acids. Germline V CDR1 and CDR2: SGHAT, FQNNGV. The V end lost 2 bases, the J end lost 5 bases, and 6 bases lay between the germline ends. The CDR3 reads CASSLWSTEAFF. CDR3 nucleotide sequence: TGTGCCAGCAGCTTATGGAGTACTGAAGCTTTCTTT.

Regarding this clonotype: Because it lacks the conserved phenylalanine or tryptophan at the end, this CDR3 is likely a read error. The DNA is omitted, as the CDR3 cannot be located on it reliably, and the CDR3 follows TCRdb's listing. V gene TRBV11-2 combines with J gene TRBJ2-2. Germline CDR1 is SGHAT and CDR2 is FQNNGV. A total of 16 residues make up the CDR3, ends included. CDR3 in amino acids: CASSDGRKTNTGELLL.

This clonotype was seen a few times. The gene calls are TRBV29-1 and TRBJ2-3; D may be TRBD2 (6 bases). With 5 bases removed from V and 1 base from J, the gap between germline ends came to 16 bases. Germline lookup yields CDR1 SQVTM and CDR2 ANQGSEA. The CDR3 length is 15 residues. The CDR3: CSVNRLVGGTDTQYF. CDR3 bases: TGCAGCGTTAATCGACTAGTGGGGGGCACAGATACGCAGTATTTT.

The chain is built from TRBV29-1 and TRBJ2-3, with 8 nucleotides matching TRBD1. The germline CDR1 and CDR2 sequences are SQVTM and ANQGSEA. This CDR3 is 14 amino acids long. V lost 6 bases and J lost 1; bases outside the gene matches: 6. CDR3 coding DNA: TGCAGCGTCTTACTGGGACAGGGCACAGATACGCAGTATTTT. This encodes CSVLLGQGTDTQYF.

About this clonotype itself: The CDR3 does not end in the conserved phenylalanine or tryptophan, so this is likely a read error. This rearrangement joins TRBV29-1 to TRBJ2-1; D gene uncertain. The germline V gene encodes CDR1 SQVTM and CDR2 ANQGSEA. The CDR3 sequence is 12 residues long. CDR3 region: CNVGPGRGEQFL. DNA of the CDR3: TGCAACGTTGGCCCAGGCCGCGGCGAGCAGTTCTTA.

Notes on this clonotype: Possible read error: a much larger clone is one base away. This chain joins TRBV5-5 and TRBJ1-1; TRBD1 matches 7 bases. Germline-derived CDR1 and CDR2 are SGHKS and YYEKEE (reference sequence). This CDR3 contains 15 residues. The CDR3 is CASSFGPRGNTEVFF. DNA for the CDR3: TGTGCCAGCAGCTTTGGACCCAGGGGGAACACTGAAGTTTTCTTT.

Turning to this clonotype: One end of the junction varies from germline; a read error may be responsible. V is TRBV11-2 and J is TRBJ2-2; D may correspond to TRBD1 or TRBD2 (5 bases each). The CDR3 totals 15 residues. Germline CDR1 reads SGHAT; CDR2 reads FQNNGV. The CDR3 coding sequence is TGTGCCAGCAGCTTGGGCCGGATGGACACCGGGGAGTTGTTTTTT. Translating gives CASSLGRMDTGELFF.

On this clonotype: Germline and junction disagree at one end, which may indicate a read error. The chain couples TRBV5-1 to TRBJ1-3; D is unresolved. The V gene's germline CDR1 is SGHRS and CDR2 YFSETQ. The CDR3 runs to 13 residues. The CDR3 DNA reads as TGTGCCAGCAGCTTGGCCGCCGGAAACACCATATATTTT. Protein sequence: CASSLAAGNTIYF.

As to this clonotype: An end of the junction differs from the germline gene, which may be a read error. The chain couples TRBV5-1 to TRBJ2-3; D is unclear. The germline V gene has CDR1 SGHRS and CDR2 YFSETQ. This CDR3 is 14 amino acids long. This chain's CDR3 is CVSSFGLGTDTQYF. The DNA for the CDR3 is TGCGTCAGCAGCTTTGGGCTGGGCACAGATACGCAGTATTTT.

With regard to this clonotype: It is likely a read error, because the conserved phenylalanine at the end of the CDR3 is missing. The rearrangement uses TRBV28 and TRBJ2-1, with 14 bases lining up with TRBD2. This CDR3 region has 16 residues. Germline V gene lookup returns CDR1 MDHEN and CDR2 SYDVKM. V shed 4 bases, J shed 9 bases, and the junction held 8 bases outside the gene matches. DNA for the CDR3: TGTGCCAGCAGTTCAAGACTAGCGGGAGGGGTCGGTGAGCAGTTCTCC. Residues: CASSSRLAGGVGEQFS.

This clonotype was seen at least ten times. This chain joins TRBV28 and TRBJ2-1; 9 nucleotides agree with TRBD2. There are 15 residues in the CDR3. Germline V gene sequence: CDR1 MDHEN, CDR2 SYDVKM. The V gene end was trimmed by 7 bases and the J gene end by 4 bases; junction bases not matched to a gene: 8. The CDR3 nucleotides read TGTGCCAGCAATCCGACTAGCGGCTTTTACAATGAGCAGTTCTTC. Translation gives CASNPTSGFYNEQFF.

The chain has TRBV7-3 and TRBJ2-1; TRBD2 agrees at 7 bases. Germline CDR1 SGHTA, CDR2 FQGTGA. V lost 4 bases to trimming and J lost 7 bases; unmatched junction nucleotides: 10. CDR3 length equals 15 residues. CDR3 residues: CASSSTPTSRNEQFF. CDR3 coding DNA: TGTGCCAGCAGCTCAACGCCGACTAGCCGAAATGAGCAGTTCTTC.

As for this clonotype: A much larger clonotype is one base distant, so this may be a read error. The genes are TRBV4-1 and TRBJ2-7, with 7 nucleotides matching TRBD1. The CDR3 totals 15 residues. Germline loops: CDR1 MGHRA, CDR2 YSYEKL. The CDR3 DNA is TGCGCCAGCAGACAAGCCCTGACAGGGACCTACGAGCAGTACTTC. Translating it yields CASRQALTGTYEQYF.

This clonotype was seen ten or more times. The genes are TRBV7-8 and TRBJ1-3; possible D gene TRBD1, 5 bases. The length of the CDR3 is 15 residues. Germline V gene data show CDR1 as SGHVS and CDR2 as FQNEAQ. The germline V and J ends were trimmed by 1 base and 6 bases, with 13 bases remaining between them. CDR3 coding DNA: TGTGCCAGCAGCTTAGGGCAGGGTATAAAAAACACCATATATTTT. Protein sequence: CASSLGQGIKNTIYF.

In its sample, this clonotype was seen many times. The J gene is TRBJ2-7, the V gene TRBV12-3 or TRBV12-4; D possibly corresponds to TRBD1 (5 bases). V was cut by 6 bases and J by 6 bases, with 18 bases left in between. CDR3 size: 14 residues. The CDR3 coding sequence is TGTGCCAGCAGCCAAGGCAACGGTGGGGCCGAGCAGTACTTC. Amino acids: CASSQGNGGAEQYF.

This chain uses TRBV9 with TRBJ2-1; D is unresolved. The germline V and J ends were trimmed by 2 bases and 12 bases, with 12 bases remaining between them. The germline V gene has CDR1 SGDLS and CDR2 YYNGEE. The CDR3 consists of 12 residues. The CDR3 region is CASSVPPEGQFF. The CDR3 DNA is TGTGCCAGCAGCGTGCCCCCGGAAGGGCAGTTCTTC.

As concerns this clonotype: A read error may explain this, as a much larger clone is one base away. The CDR3, as DNA: TGTGCCATTGGATTGGGCTACACCTTC. It yields the protein CAIGLGYTF. This chain links TRBV28 with TRBJ1-2; D gene unclear. The CDR3 totals 9 residues. V shed 10 bases and J shed 8 bases, with 8 bases lying between them. Per germline, CDR1 MDHEN and CDR2 SYDVKM.

Regarding this clonotype: The junction shows a germline mismatch at one end, possibly a read error. The chain combines TRBV29-1 with TRBJ2-7, with D unclear. The germline V gene encodes CDR1 SQVTM and CDR2 ANQGSEA. This CDR3 region has 13 residues. The CDR3 is CSFSRSEFYEKYF. CDR3 DNA: TGCAGCTTTTCTAGGTCCGAATTTTACGAGAAGTACTTC.

V gene TRBV6-4 combines with J gene TRBJ2-3; D is unresolved. CDR3 size: 15 residues. Germline assignment: CDR1 MRHNA and CDR2 SNTAGT. Trimming stripped 4 bases from V and 0 bases from J, with 11 bases between. CDR3 in amino acids: CASSAGGSSTDTQYF. The CDR3 bases are TGTGCCAGCAGTGCTGGTGGTTCCAGCACAGATACGCAGTATTTT.

This clonotype was seen at least ten times. The CDR3 here is CASSQTGNYGYTF. In DNA, the CDR3 is TGTGCCAGCAGTCAGACAGGGAACTATGGCTACACCTTC. The chain employs TRBV6-1 and TRBJ1-2, with 7 positions matching TRBD1. This CDR3 is 13 amino acids long. Germline V gene lookup returns CDR1 MNHNS and CDR2 SASEGT. Trimming cost V 5 bases and J 2 bases; bases outside gene matches: 2.

With regard to this clonotype: The CDR3 does not close with the conserved phenylalanine or tryptophan, likely indicating a read error. The chain employs TRBV5-1 and TRBJ2-7; 10 nucleotides line up with TRBD2. Germline V lookup: CDR1 SGHRS, CDR2 YFSETQ. This CDR3 has 17 residues. The CDR3 here is CAISARQSSGSPYEQYL. The DNA for the CDR3 is TGCGCCATCAGCGCCCGGCAGTCTAGCGGGAGCCCCTACGAGCAGTACCTC.

The chain couples TRBV11-2 to TRBJ2-5; the D gene is possibly TRBD2 (7 bases). The CDR3 has 16 amino acids. Trimming shortened V by 8 bases and J by 8 bases, and 27 bases separated the two germline ends. The germline V gene has CDR1 SGHAT and CDR2 FQNNGV. CDR3 in DNA: TGTGCCAGCGCCGTGGGGGGGGGCGCGACGTCTGAAACCCAGTACTTC. As protein: CASAVGGGATSETQYF.

The chain couples TRBV7-9 to TRBJ2-1, with 9 nucleotides matching TRBD2. V shed 6 bases, J shed 1 base, and the junction held 10 bases outside the gene matches. Germline CDR1 is SEHNR and CDR2 is FQNEAQ (reference sequence). The CDR3 is made up of 17 amino acids. Written as DNA, the CDR3 is TGTGCCAGCAGTCCCCTTAGCGGGAGAGGGTCCTACAATGAGCAGTTCTTC. Encoded protein: CASSPLSGRGSYNEQFF.